Listed below are T cell receptor beta chains from one sample, sequenced in a study of blood T cell repertoires in COVID-19. The repertoire was sequenced with immunoSEQ multiplex PCR; TCRdb's copy has only in-frame clones and lacks some. The sample has under 250,000 clones; 60% to 85% are singletons. Material: peripheral blood. The receptors originated from a woman in her 70s with acute or convalescent COVID-19. Both conserved end residues are part of each CDR3. D genes are given only for firm matches. Expanded clones get a size class; other rows say once, few or many, or leave the size out.

CDR3 protein: CASSKDSSYNEQFF
CDR3 DNA: TGTGCCAGCAGCAAAGACAGCTCCTACAATGAGCAGTTCTTC
CDR3 length: 14
J gene: TRBJ2-1
V gene: TRBV7-3
clone size: NA
D gene: NA

CDR3 protein: CASSPGVYGANVLTF
CDR3 DNA: TGTGCCAGCAGCCCAGGGGTGTATGGGGCCAACGTCCTGACTTTC
CDR3 length: 15
J gene: TRBJ2-6
V gene: TRBV7-9
clone size: NA
D gene: NA

CDR3 protein: CASSPDREYGYTF
CDR3 DNA: TGTGCCAGCAGTCCTGACAGAGAATATGGCTACACCTTC
CDR3 length: 13
J gene: TRBJ1-2
V gene: TRBV9
clone size: NA
D gene: NA

CDR3 protein: CSVSRLAGEGTGELFF
CDR3 DNA: TGCAGCGTCTCCCGACTAGCGGGAGAGGGCACCGGGGAGCTGTTTTTT
CDR3 length: 16
J gene: TRBJ2-2
V gene: TRBV29-1
clone size: few
D gene: TRBD2

CDR3 protein: CASSRGGVSYEQYF
CDR3 DNA: TGTGCCAGCAGTCGGGGGGGAGTTTCGTACGAGCAGTACTTC
CDR3 length: 14
J gene: TRBJ2-7
V gene: TRBV6-5
clone size: NA
D gene: TRBD2

CDR3 protein: CAWTGTRLGEQYF
CDR3 DNA: TGTGCCTGGACCGGGACAAGACTCGGCGAGCAGTACTTC
CDR3 length: 13
J gene: TRBJ2-7
V gene: TRBV30
clone size: NA
D gene: NA

CDR3 protein: CASSFEREWGWETQYF
CDR3 DNA: TGTGCCAGCAGCTTCGAGCGGGAGTGGGGGTGGGAGACCCAGTACTTC
CDR3 length: 16
J gene: TRBJ2-5
V gene: TRBV11-2
clone size: NA
D gene: TRBD2

CDR3 protein: CASSSLGQGLSYEQYF
CDR3 DNA: TGTGCCAGCAGTTCTCTGGGACAGGGGCTCTCCTACGAGCAGTACTTC
CDR3 length: 16
J gene: TRBJ2-7
V gene: TRBV28
clone size: NA
D gene: TRBD1

CDR3 protein: CASSPQGISTNEKLFF
CDR3 DNA: TGTGCCAGCAGTCCGCAGGGGATTTCAACTAATGAAAAACTGTTTTTT
CDR3 length: 16
J gene: TRBJ1-4
V gene: TRBV27
clone size: NA
D gene: NA

CDR3 protein: CASSRTSGQIYNEQFF
CDR3 DNA: TGTGCCAGCAGCCGTACCTCGGGACAGATCTACAATGAGCAGTTCTTC
CDR3 length: 16
J gene: TRBJ2-1
V gene: TRBV5-4
clone size: NA
D gene: TRBD1

CDR3 protein: CASSSTSGNNYEQYF
CDR3 DNA: TGCGCCAGCAGCTCAACTAGCGGGAACAACTACGAGCAGTACTTC
CDR3 length: 15
J gene: TRBJ2-7
V gene: TRBV5-1
clone size: NA
D gene: TRBD2